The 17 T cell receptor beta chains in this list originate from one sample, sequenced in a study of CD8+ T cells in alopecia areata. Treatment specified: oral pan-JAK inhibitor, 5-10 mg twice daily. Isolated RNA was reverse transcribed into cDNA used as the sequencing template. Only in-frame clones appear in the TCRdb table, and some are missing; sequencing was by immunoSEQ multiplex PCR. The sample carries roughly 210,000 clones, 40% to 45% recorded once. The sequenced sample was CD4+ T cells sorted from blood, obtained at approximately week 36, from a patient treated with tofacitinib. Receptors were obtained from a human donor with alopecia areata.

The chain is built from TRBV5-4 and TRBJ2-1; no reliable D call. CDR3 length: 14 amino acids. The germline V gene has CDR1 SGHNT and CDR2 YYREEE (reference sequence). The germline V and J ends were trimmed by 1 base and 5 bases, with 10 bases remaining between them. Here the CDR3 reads CASSLLDPNNEQFF. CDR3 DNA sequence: TGTGCCAGCAGCTTGTTGGATCCGAACAATGAGCAGTTCTTC. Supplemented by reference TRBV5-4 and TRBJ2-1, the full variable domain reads ETGVTQSPTHLIKTRGQQVTLRCSSQSGHNTVSWYQQALGQGPQFIFQYYREEENGRGNFPPRFSGLQFPNYSSELNVNALELDDSALYLCASSLLDPNNEQFFGPGTRLTVL.

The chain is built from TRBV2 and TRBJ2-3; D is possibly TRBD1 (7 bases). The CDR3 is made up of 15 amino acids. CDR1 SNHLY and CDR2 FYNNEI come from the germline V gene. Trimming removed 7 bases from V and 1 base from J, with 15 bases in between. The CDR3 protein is CASTEDRRGTDTQYF. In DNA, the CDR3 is TGTGCCAGCACCGAGGACAGGAGGGGCACAGATACGCAGTATTTT.

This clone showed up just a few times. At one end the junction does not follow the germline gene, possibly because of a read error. The CDR3 reads CASSQSSNEQFF. CDR3 nucleotide sequence: TGCGCCAGCAGTCAATCCTCCAATGAGCAGTTCTTC. The chain couples TRBV23-1 to TRBJ2-1, with unresolved D. TRBV23-1 is labeled an ORF, and its function is uncertain. CDR3 size: 12 residues.

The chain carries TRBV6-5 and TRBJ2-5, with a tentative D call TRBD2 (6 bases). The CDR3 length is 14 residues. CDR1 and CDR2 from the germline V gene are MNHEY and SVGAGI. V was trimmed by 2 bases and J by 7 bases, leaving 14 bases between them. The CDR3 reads CASSYRGTVRTQYF. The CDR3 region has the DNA TGTGCCAGCAGTTACCGGGGGACTGTCAGGACCCAGTACTTC.

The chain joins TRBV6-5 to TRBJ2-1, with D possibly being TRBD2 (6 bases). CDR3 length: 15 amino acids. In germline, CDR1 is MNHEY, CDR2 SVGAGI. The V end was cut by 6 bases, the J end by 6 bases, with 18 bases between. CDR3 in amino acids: CASSKGRRAINEQFF. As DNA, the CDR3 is TGTGCCAGCAGCAAAGGACGGAGGGCCATCAATGAGCAGTTCTTC.

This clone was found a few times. CDR3 in DNA: TGTGCCAGCACCCAACGGACAAGAGAGACCCAGTACTTC. Its protein is CASTQRTRETQYF. J is TRBJ2-5 and V is TRBV25-1; TRBD1 might be the D (5 bases). Germline-derived CDR1 and CDR2 are MGHDK and SYGVNS. Trimming pared 7 bases from V and 4 bases from J, leaving 13 bases between. This CDR3 contains 13 residues.

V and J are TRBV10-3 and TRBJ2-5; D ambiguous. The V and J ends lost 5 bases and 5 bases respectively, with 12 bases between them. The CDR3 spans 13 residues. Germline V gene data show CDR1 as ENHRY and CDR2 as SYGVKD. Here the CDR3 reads CAISPRHGETQYF. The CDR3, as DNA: TGTGCCATCAGTCCCCGGCACGGGGAGACCCAGTACTTC.

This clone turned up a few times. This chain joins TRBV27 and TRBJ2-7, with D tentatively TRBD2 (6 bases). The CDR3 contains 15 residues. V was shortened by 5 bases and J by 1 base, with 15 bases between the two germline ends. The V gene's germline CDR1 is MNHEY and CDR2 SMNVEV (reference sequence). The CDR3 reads CASSRRAGSSYEQYF. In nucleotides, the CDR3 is TGTGCCAGCAGTAGGAGGGCAGGGTCGTCCTACGAGCAGTACTTC.

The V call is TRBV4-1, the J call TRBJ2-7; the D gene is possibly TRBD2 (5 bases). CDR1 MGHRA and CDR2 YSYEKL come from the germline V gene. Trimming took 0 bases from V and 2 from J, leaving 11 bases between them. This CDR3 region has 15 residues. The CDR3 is CASSQDNFGTYEQYF. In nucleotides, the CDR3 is TGCGCCAGCAGCCAAGATAACTTCGGGACCTACGAGCAGTACTTC.

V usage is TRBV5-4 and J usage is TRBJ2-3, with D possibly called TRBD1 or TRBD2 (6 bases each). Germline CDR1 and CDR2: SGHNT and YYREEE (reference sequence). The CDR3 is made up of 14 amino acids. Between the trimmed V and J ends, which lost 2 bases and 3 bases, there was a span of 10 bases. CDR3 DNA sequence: TGTGCCAGCAGCTTCACAGGGAGGACAGATACGCAGTATTTT. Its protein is CASSFTGRTDTQYF.

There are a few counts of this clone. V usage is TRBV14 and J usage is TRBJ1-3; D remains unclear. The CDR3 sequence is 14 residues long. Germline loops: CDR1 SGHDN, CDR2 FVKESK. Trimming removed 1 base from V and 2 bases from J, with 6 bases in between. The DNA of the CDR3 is TGTGCCAGCAGCCAAGGGTTCCCTGGAAACACCATATATTTT. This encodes CASSQGFPGNTIYF.

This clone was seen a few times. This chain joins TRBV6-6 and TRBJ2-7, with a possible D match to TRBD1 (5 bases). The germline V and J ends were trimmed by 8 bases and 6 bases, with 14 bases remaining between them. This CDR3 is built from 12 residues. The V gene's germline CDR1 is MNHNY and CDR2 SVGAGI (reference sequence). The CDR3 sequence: CASGKGLGEQYF. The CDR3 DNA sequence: TGTGCCAGCGGCAAGGGGTTAGGCGAGCAGTACTTC.

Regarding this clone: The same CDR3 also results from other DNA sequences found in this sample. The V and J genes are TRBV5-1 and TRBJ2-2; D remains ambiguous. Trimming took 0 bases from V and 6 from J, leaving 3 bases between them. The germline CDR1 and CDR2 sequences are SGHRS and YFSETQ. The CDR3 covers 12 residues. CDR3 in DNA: TGCGCCAGCAGCTTGGGTCCCGGGGAGCTGTTTTTT. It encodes CASSLGPGELFF.

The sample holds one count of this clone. This CDR3 reads CASLQWAEAPYEQYF. The DNA of the CDR3 is TGTGCCAGCCTACAGTGGGCGGAGGCCCCCTACGAGCAGTACTTC. J is TRBJ2-7 and V is TRBV6-5, with D perhaps TRBD2 (5 bases). The CDR3 spans 15 residues. CDR1 and CDR2 from the germline V gene are MNHEY and SVGAGI. Trimming took off 8 bases at V and 2 bases at J, with 19 bases between the two ends.

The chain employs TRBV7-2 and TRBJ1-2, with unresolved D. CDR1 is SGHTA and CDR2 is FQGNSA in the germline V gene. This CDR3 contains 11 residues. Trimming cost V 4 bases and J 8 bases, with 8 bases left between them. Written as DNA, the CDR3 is TGTGCCAGCAGCTCATTTACGGGCTACACCTTC. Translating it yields CASSSFTGYTF.

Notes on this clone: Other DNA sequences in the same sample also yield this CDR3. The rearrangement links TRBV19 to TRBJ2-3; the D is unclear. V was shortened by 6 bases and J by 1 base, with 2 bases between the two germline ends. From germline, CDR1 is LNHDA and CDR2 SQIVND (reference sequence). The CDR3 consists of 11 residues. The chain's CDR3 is CASRRTDTQYF. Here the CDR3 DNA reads TGTGCCAGTAGACGCACAGATACGCAGTATTTT. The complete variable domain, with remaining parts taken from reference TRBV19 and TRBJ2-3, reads DGGITQSPKYLFRKEGQNVTLSCEQNLNHDAMYWYRQDPGQGLRLIYYSQIVNDFQKGDIAEGYSVSREKKESFPLTVTSAQKNPTAFYLCASRRTDTQYFGPGTRLTVL.

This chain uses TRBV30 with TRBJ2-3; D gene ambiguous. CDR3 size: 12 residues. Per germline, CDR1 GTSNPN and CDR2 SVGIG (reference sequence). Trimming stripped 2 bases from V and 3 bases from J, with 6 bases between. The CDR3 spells CAWSLTTDTQYF. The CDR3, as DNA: TGTGCCTGGAGTTTGACAACAGATACGCAGTATTTT. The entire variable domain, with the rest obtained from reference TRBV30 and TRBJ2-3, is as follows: SQTIHQWPATLVQPVGSPLSLECTVEGTSNPNLYWYRQAAGRGLQLLFYSVGIGQISSEVPQNLSASRPQDRQFILSSKKLLLSDSGFYLCAWSLTTDTQYFGPGTRLTVL.